This T cell receptor beta chain is from a study of T cell repertoires in cytomegalovirus infection. This clonotype turned up a few times. In germline, CDR1 is LGHNA, CDR2 YSLEER. This CDR3 contains 15 residues. The ends were cut back, 0 bases at V and 5 bases at J, with 14 bases in the middle. TCRdb processed the reads anew with MiXCR; each CDR3 protein has one entry. The repertoire holds about 360,000 distinct CDR3 sequences, with 15% to 20% as singletons. V gene TRBV4-3 combines with J gene TRBJ2-7; D gene unclear. The sample taken for sequencing was PBMCs. This receptor was taken from a human donor in good health (CMV status not recorded). Some clones in this sample may be carry-over from other donors' samples. CDR3 residues: CASSQEHTLENEQYF. CDR3 DNA: TGCGCCAGCAGCCAAGAACACACCCTTGAAAACGAGCAGTACTTC.